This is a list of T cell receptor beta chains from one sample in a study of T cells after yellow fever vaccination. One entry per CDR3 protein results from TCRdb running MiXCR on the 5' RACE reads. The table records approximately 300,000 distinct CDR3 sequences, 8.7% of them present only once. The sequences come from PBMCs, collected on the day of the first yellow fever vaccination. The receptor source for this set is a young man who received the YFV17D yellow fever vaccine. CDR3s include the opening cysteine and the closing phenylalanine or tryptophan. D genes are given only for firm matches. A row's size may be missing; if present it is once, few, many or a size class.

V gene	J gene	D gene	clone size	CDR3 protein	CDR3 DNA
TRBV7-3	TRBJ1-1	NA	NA	CASSQDSDTEAFF	TGTGCCAGCAGTCAAGACAGCGACACTGAAGCTTTCTTT
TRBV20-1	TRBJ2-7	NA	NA	CSAGTGFYEQYF	TGCAGTGCTGGCACAGGGTTCTACGAGCAGTACTTC
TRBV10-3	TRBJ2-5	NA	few	CAISESLETQYF	TGTGCCATCAGTGAGTCGTTAGAGACCCAGTACTTC
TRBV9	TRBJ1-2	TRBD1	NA	CASSVGQGVYGYTF	TGTGCCAGCAGCGTTGGACAGGGGGTTTATGGCTACACCTTC
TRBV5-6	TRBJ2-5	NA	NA	CASSWGELETQYF	TGTGCCAGCAGCTGGGGGGAATTGGAGACCCAGTACTTC
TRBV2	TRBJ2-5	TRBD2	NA	CASSGWTSSIEETQYF	TGTGCCAGCAGTGGCTGGACTAGCAGCATTGAAGAGACCCAGTACTTC
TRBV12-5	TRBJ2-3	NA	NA	CASQVGFDTQYF	TGTGCTAGCCAAGTAGGGTTCGATACGCAGTATTTT
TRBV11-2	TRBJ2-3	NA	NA	CASSPGDAPDTQYF	TGTGCCAGCAGCCCGGGGGACGCGCCAGATACGCAGTATTTT
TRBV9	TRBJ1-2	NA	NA	CASSTGQTKNYGYTF	TGTGCCAGCAGCACGGGACAAACAAAAAACTATGGCTACACCTTC
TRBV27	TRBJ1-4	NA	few	CASSLAPWVNEKLFF	TGTGCCAGCAGTTTGGCCCCGTGGGTTAATGAAAAACTGTTTTTT
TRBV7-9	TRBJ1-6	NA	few	CASSLEYSPLHF	TGTGCCAGCAGCTTAGAGTATTCACCCCTCCACTTT
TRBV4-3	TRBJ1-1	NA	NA	CASSSIINTEAFF	TGCGCCAGCAGCTCTATAATCAACACTGAAGCTTTCTTT
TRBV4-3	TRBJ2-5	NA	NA	CASSQNRGFQETQYF	TGCGCCAGCAGCCAAAACCGGGGATTCCAAGAGACCCAGTACTTC
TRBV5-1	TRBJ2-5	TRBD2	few	CASSWIAGNEETQYF	TGCGCCAGCAGCTGGATAGCGGGGAACGAAGAGACCCAGTACTTC
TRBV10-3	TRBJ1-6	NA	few	CAITGTRNSPLHF	TGTGCCATCACTGGGACAAGGAATTCACCCCTCCACTTT
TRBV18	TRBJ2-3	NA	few	CASSPMDHSPDTQYF	TGTGCCAGCTCACCAATGGACCATAGTCCAGATACGCAGTATTTT
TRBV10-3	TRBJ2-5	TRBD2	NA	CAISESSAGIQETQYF	TGTGCCATCAGTGAGTCATCAGCGGGGATCCAAGAGACCCAGTACTTC
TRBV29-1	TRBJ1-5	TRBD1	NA	CSVGRGFNQPQHF	TGCAGCGTTGGCAGGGGGTTTAATCAGCCCCAGCATTTT
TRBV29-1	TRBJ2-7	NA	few	CSGCDFSEQYF	TGCAGCGGGTGTGATTTCAGCGAGCAGTACTTC
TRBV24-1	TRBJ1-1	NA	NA	CATSVGGPDGTEAFF	TGTGCCACCAGTGTCGGAGGACCCGACGGCACTGAAGCTTTCTTT
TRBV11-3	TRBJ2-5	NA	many	CASSLGIASRETQYF	TGTGCCAGCAGCTTGGGGATAGCAAGCCGAGAGACCCAGTACTTC
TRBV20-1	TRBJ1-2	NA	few	CSARARVYYGYTF	TGCAGTGCTAGAGCGCGGGTCTACTATGGCTACACCTTC
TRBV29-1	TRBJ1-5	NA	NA	CSVARGPSNQPQHF	TGCAGCGTTGCAAGGGGACCGAGCAATCAGCCCCAGCATTTT
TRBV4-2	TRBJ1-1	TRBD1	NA	CASSQVDRGTEAFF	TGTGCCAGCAGCCAAGTAGACAGGGGCACTGAAGCTTTCTTT
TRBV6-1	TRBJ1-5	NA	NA	CASSAGQGLSQPQHF	TGTGCCAGCAGTGCCGGGCAGGGGTTGAGTCAGCCCCAGCATTTT
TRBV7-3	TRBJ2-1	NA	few	CASSLKKGSNEQFF	TGTGCCAGCAGCTTAAAGAAGGGGAGCAATGAGCAGTTCTTC
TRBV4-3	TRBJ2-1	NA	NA	CASSQKRGTLTNEQFF	TGCGCCAGCAGCCAAAAAAGGGGGACCTTGACCAATGAGCAGTTCTTC
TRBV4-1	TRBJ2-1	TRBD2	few	CASSQSGGLASDEQFF	TGCGCCAGCAGCCAAAGCGGGGGACTAGCAAGTGATGAGCAGTTCTTC
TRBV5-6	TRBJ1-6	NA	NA	CASSLAMTGPYNSPLHF	TGTGCCAGCAGCTTGGCTATGACAGGCCCCTATAATTCACCCCTCCACTTT
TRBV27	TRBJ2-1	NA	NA	CASRPHHSVPEQFF	TGTGCCAGCAGACCCCACCATAGCGTTCCTGAGCAGTTCTTC
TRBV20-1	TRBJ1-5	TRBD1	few	CSVTGEGQPQHF	TGCAGCGTTACAGGGGAAGGTCAGCCCCAGCATTTT
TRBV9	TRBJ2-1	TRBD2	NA	CASSARGRGGYNEQFF	TGTGCCAGCAGCGCCAGAGGACGGGGGGGCTACAATGAGCAGTTCTTC
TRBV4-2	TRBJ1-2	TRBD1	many	CASSPRLDRGRVANYGYTF	TGTGCCAGCAGCCCTAGACTCGACAGGGGCCGAGTTGCTAACTATGGCTACACCTTC
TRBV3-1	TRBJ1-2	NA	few	CASSQDKNYGYTF	TGTGCCAGCAGCCAAGATAAAAACTATGGCTACACCTTC
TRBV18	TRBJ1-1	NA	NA	CASSPTLGVNTEAFF	TGTGCCAGCTCACCTACGCTAGGGGTGAACACTGAAGCTTTCTTT
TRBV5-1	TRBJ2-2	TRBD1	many	CASSLEPGTGRAGELFF	TGCGCCAGCAGCCTGGAACCCGGGACAGGGAGAGCCGGGGAGCTGTTTTTT
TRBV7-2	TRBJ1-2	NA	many	CASSLGYAATRGYTF	TGTGCCAGCAGCTTAGGGTACGCGGCAACGCGAGGCTACACCTTC
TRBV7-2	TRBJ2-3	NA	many	CASSLRKGETDTQYF	TGTGCCAGCAGCTTACGGAAGGGAGAGACAGATACGCAGTATTTT
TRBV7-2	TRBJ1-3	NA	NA	CASSSSGPLGNTIYF	TGTGCCAGCAGCTCCTCCGGGCCGCTGGGAAACACCATATATTTT
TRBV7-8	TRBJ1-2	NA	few	CASSLADGRGYTF	TGTGCCAGCAGCTTAGCGGACGGTAGAGGCTACACCTTC
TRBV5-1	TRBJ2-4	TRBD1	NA	CASSFTGGAGNIQYF	TGCGCCAGCAGCTTTACAGGGGGCGCCGGAAACATTCAGTACTTC
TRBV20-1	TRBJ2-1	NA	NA	CSASFGKGGSSYNEQFF	TGCAGTGCTAGCTTCGGCAAAGGGGGAAGCTCCTACAATGAGCAGTTCTTC
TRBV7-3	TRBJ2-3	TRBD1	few	CASSNYRGDTQYF	TGTGCCAGCAGCAATTACAGGGGAGATACGCAGTATTTT
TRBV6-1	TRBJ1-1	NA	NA	CASRTFMNTEAFF	TGTGCCAGCAGGACTTTCATGAACACTGAAGCTTTCTTT
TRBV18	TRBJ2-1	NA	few	CASSPPGGLVVNEQFF	TGTGCCAGCTCACCACCGGGGGGGCTGGTTGTCAATGAGCAGTTCTTC
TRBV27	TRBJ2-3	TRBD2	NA	CASSPRGSGDLSSQYF	TGTGCCAGCAGTCCTCGGGGTAGCGGGGACCTATCTTCGCAGTATTTT
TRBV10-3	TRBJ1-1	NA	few	CAIRAGPLSEAFF	TGTGCCATCAGGGCGGGGCCGTTGTCTGAAGCTTTCTTT
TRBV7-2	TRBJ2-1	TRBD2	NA	CASSQGLANEQFF	TGTGCCAGCAGCCAGGGACTAGCTAATGAGCAGTTCTTC
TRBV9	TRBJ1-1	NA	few	CASSVEPGQGTEAFF	TGTGCCAGCAGCGTAGAGCCAGGGCAGGGCACTGAAGCTTTCTTT